The clone carrying this TCR beta chain was detected ten times or more. Noted time point: newly diagnosed GD, antithyroid drugs for less than 3 months. TCR sequences were obtained from RNA taken from PBMCs. American Thyroid Association guidelines defined Graves' disease diagnosis. These data are taken from a study of regulatory T cells in long-lasting Graves disease. Relying on iRepertoire HTBI primers and Arm-PCR of CDR3 regions, the team built TCR beta libraries. TCRdb re-called the multiplex PCR reads with MiXCR, one entry per CDR3 protein. The data show roughly 500,000 distinct CDR3 sequences, 12% seen once. This sample also belongs to another study, concerning T cells in Graves' hyperthyroidism and ophthalmopathy. That study reports: Not enrolled were patients with uncontrolled infection, other autoimmune disease, pregnancy or lactation.

This specimen consisted of peripheral blood mononuclear cells (PBMCs), obtained at new diagnosis, from a patient treated with antithyroid drugs. The TCR originated in a woman in her 30s with Graves disease.

The CDR3 sequence is CASRGLGNTEAFF. The CDR3, as DNA: TGTGCCAGCAGGGGGCTGGGTAACACTGAAGCTTTCTTT. This sequence joins TRBV2 and TRBJ1-1; maybe TRBD1 (5 bases). Germline values: CDR1 SNHLY, CDR2 FYNNEI. The CDR3 contains 13 residues. V dropped 6 bases and J dropped 2 bases, with 10 bases sitting between them.